These 2 T cell receptor beta chains came from one sample sequenced in a study of OX40 agonist ivuxolimab in advanced cancers. Here immunoSEQ multiplex PCR was the method, and the copy in TCRdb shows in-frame clones only, minus some. This sample yields about 79,000 clones, of which around 80% are seen a single time; around 0.51% belongs to the top ten. The sample was CD4+ or CD8+ T cells sorted from blood, taken in a trial of the OX40 agonist ivuxolimab. These receptors were taken from an adult with an advanced solid tumor such as melanoma, head and neck, liver or kidney cancer.

V gene TRBV28 combines with J gene TRBJ2-7; possibly TRBD1 or TRBD2 for D (6 bases each). CDR1 MDHEN and CDR2 SYDVKM come from the germline V gene. V shed 7 bases and J shed 0 bases, with 16 bases lying between them. This CDR3 has 15 residues. CDR3 nucleotide sequence: TGTGCCAGCACGCGAGGGGGGTCCTTCTCCTACGAGCAGTACTTC. Its translation: CASTRGGSFSYEQYF.

This clone has only one observation. This chain joins TRBV6-5 and TRBJ1-1; D uncertain. The CDR3 has 12 residues. The V end lost 5 bases, the J end lost 8 bases, and 12 bases lay between the germline ends. Germline-derived CDR1 and CDR2 are MNHEY and SVGAGI. Written as DNA, the CDR3 is TGTGCCAGCAGTCTAAGCACGGGGGAAGCTTTCTTT. Translation: CASSLSTGEAFF.